This T cell receptor (beta chain) is drawn from a study of T cells in localized non-small cell lung cancer. TCRdb's copy holds only in-frame clones and misses some; the assay was immunoSEQ multiplex PCR. The sample has about 25,000 clones; about 90% are singletons. CDR3 length: 15 amino acids. The trim removed 4 bases at V and 6 bases at J, leaving 5 bases unmatched. From germline, CDR1 is SGHAT and CDR2 FQNNGV. Source: peripheral blood, taken before any cancer treatment. The receptor's source is a woman aged 40-69 years with stage I lung adenocarcinoma. This rearrangement joins TRBV11-2 to TRBJ2-1; 11 nucleotides match TRBD2. Here the CDR3 DNA reads TGTGCCAGCAGCTGGCTAGCGGGAGGCGCCAATGAGCAGTTCTTC. As protein: CASSWLAGGANEQFF.